This T cell receptor beta chain was identified during a study of cytomegalovirus exposure and HLA in healthy donors. Germline CDR1 MNHEY, CDR2 SMNVEV (reference sequence). This CDR3 spans 16 amino acids. V shed 4 bases and J shed 3 bases, with 19 bases lying between them. Primers included in the PCR were 60 Vbeta and 13 Jbeta primers. Some clones are missing from TCRdb's copy, which holds only in-frame ones; the method was immunoSEQ multiplex PCR. Altogether more than 95,000 clones are present, around 73% being singletons, with the ten largest covering 11%. This clone was detected once. The chain links TRBV27 to TRBJ2-7, with D possibly being TRBD1 (6 bases). The specimen sequenced was PBMCs. The sequence was obtained from a man aged 30 to 45 in good health and CMV-seropositive. In DNA, the CDR3 is TGTGCCAGCAGTTCCCGTGGAAAGGACAGAAACTACGAGCAGTACTTC. It translates to CASSSRGKDRNYEQYF.